A single sample is the source of the 23 T cell receptor beta chains below, sequenced in a study of blood T cell repertoires in COVID-19. The repertoire was sequenced with immunoSEQ multiplex PCR; TCRdb's copy has only in-frame clones and lacks some. The sample yields about 220,000 clones, around three quarters seen once. The sample consisted of peripheral blood. The receptors were gathered from a woman aged 70 to 79 with acute or convalescent COVID-19.

The rearrangement joins TRBV29-1 to TRBJ1-1, with 10 bases fitting TRBD1. Germline values: CDR1 SQVTM, CDR2 ANQGSEA. The CDR3 totals 13 residues. The ends lost 1 base at V and 5 bases at J; junction bases unmatched: 1. For the CDR3, the DNA is TGCAGCGTTGAAGTGGACAGGGGGACTGAAGCTTTCTTT. Its protein product is CSVEVDRGTEAFF.

This clone was detected a few times. The rearrangement links TRBV2 to TRBJ2-7; 8 nucleotides line up with TRBD2. V dropped 7 bases and J dropped 6; count of bases not matched to a gene: 11. This CDR3 region has 14 residues. Per germline, CDR1 SNHLY and CDR2 FYNNEI. The CDR3 spells CASIGGLASGEQYF. The CDR3 DNA reads as TGTGCCAGCATTGGAGGACTAGCTTCAGGCGAGCAGTACTTC.

The chain combines TRBV3-1 (or the pseudogene TRBV3-2) with TRBJ1-1; D perhaps matches TRBD1 (5 bases). Germline V lookup: CDR1 LGHDT, CDR2 YNNKEL (reference sequence). Trimming pared 4 bases from V and 3 bases from J, leaving 15 bases between. The CDR3 sequence is 15 residues long. The CDR3 protein is CASSPRMGGDTEAFF. Here the CDR3 DNA reads TGTGCCAGCAGCCCGCGGATGGGGGGGGACACTGAAGCTTTCTTT.

This clone was recorded once. The CDR3 DNA reads as TGCAGCGTCGCCGGGACAGGTGACGAAAAACTGTTTTTT. Protein sequence: CSVAGTGDEKLFF. The chain joins TRBV29-1 to TRBJ1-4, with 8 bases lining up with TRBD1. CDR1 is SQVTM, CDR2 ANQGSEA, per germline. The CDR3 covers 13 residues. The V gene end was trimmed by 6 bases and the J gene end by 8 bases; junction bases not matched to a gene: 8.

The gene calls are TRBV10-2 and TRBJ2-5; TRBD2 matches 7 bases. Germline CDR1 is WSHSY and CDR2 is SAAADI. Trimming at V came to 4 bases and at J to 1 base, leaving 6 bases not matched to a gene. This CDR3 spans 15 amino acids. CDR3 DNA sequence: TGCGCCAGCAGTGTCTCGGGGGGTATCCAAGAGACCCAGTACTTC. This encodes CASSVSGGIQETQYF.

The chain has TRBV9 and TRBJ2-6; D remains ambiguous. This CDR3 comprises 14 residues. Germline V gives CDR1 SGDLS, CDR2 YYNGEE. Deletions cut 7 bases from V and 2 bases from J, with 10 bases between. The CDR3: CASVPYPGANVLTF. CDR3 coding DNA: TGTGCCAGCGTACCCTACCCTGGGGCCAACGTCCTGACTTTC.

The chain recombines TRBV7-9 with TRBJ2-3, with TRBD2 matching 9 bases. Germline V gene data show CDR1 as SEHNR and CDR2 as FQNEAQ (reference sequence). There are 16 residues in the CDR3. Trimming removed 3 bases from V and 1 base from J; junction bases left unmatched: 5. The CDR3 DNA sequence: TGTGCCAGCAGCTTGAGAGCGGGGGGCCGCACAGATACGCAGTATTTT. Translation: CASSLRAGGRTDTQYF. Using reference TRBV7-9 and TRBJ2-3 for the parts outside the CDR3, the full variable domain is DTGVSQNPRHKITKRGQNVTFRCDPISEHNRLYWYRQTLGQGPEFLTYFQNEAQLEKSRLLSDRFSAERPKGSFSTLEIQRTEQGDSAMYLCASSLRAGGRTDTQYFGPGTRLTVL.

This clone was recorded once. The V and J genes are TRBV5-1 and TRBJ2-5; TRBD2 matches at 11 bases. Germline CDR1 SGHRS, CDR2 YFSETQ. After removal of 0 bases from V and 4 bases from J, the junction contained 8 bases not matched to a gene. The CDR3 loop spans 17 amino acids. CDR3 amino acids: CASSLEGASGGSETQYF. DNA for the CDR3: TGCGCCAGCAGCTTGGAAGGGGCTAGCGGGGGGTCAGAGACCCAGTACTTC. Together with reference TRBV5-1 and TRBJ2-5, the CDR3 gives the full variable domain: KAGVTQTPRYLIKTRGQQVTLSCSPISGHRSVSWYQQTPGQGLQFLFEYFSETQRNKGNFPGRFSGRQFSNSRSEMNVSTLELGDSALYLCASSLEGASGGSETQYFGPGTRLLVL.

This rearrangement joins TRBV6-2 or TRBV6-3 to TRBJ2-5; 8 bases are a match to TRBD2. The germline gives CDR1 MNHEY, CDR2 SVGEGT. The length of the CDR3 is 16 residues. V shed 2 bases and J 1 base; nucleotides not matched to a gene: 6. The CDR3 sequence is CASSYPRAGGQETQYF. For the CDR3, the DNA is TGTGCCAGCAGTTACCCCCGGGCGGGGGGCCAAGAGACCCAGTACTTC.

The rearrangement uses TRBV18 and TRBJ1-4; 7 nucleotides match TRBD1. J was trimmed by 8 bases and V by 0 bases; bases with no gene match: 3. Germline assignment: CDR1 KGHSH and CDR2 LQKENI. This CDR3 comprises 14 residues. DNA of the CDR3: TGTGCCAGCTCACCACCGGGACAGAAAGAAAAACTGTTTTTT. Translated, it gives CASSPPGQKEKLFF.

This rearrangement joins TRBV2 to TRBJ1-6; 8 positions match TRBD1. Trimming cost V 6 bases and J 5 bases; bases outside gene matches: 12. Per germline, CDR1 SNHLY and CDR2 FYNNEI. CDR3 length: 17 residues. Here the CDR3 reads CASRPTGGVLDNSPLHF. The CDR3 DNA sequence: TGTGCCAGCAGACCAACAGGGGGTGTTTTAGATAATTCACCCCTCCACTTT.

The J gene is TRBJ2-1, the V gene TRBV19; D is unresolved. Trimming removed 1 base at V and 0 bases at J, with 7 bases between. The length of the CDR3 is 15 residues. The germline CDR1 and CDR2 sequences are LNHDA and SQIVND (reference sequence). This CDR3 reads CASSIAGNSYNEQFF. CDR3 DNA: TGTGCCAGTAGTATAGCGGGTAACTCCTACAATGAGCAGTTCTTC.

This clone was picked up a small number of times. The rearrangement uses TRBV5-1 and TRBJ1-1; the match to TRBD1 covers 10 bases. Germline loops: CDR1 SGHRS, CDR2 YFSETQ. The CDR3 sequence is 16 residues long. V was clipped by 4 bases and J by 1 base; unmatched bases: 7. Written as DNA, the CDR3 is TGCGCCAGCAGCCCTATAGACAGGGGGCGGAACACTGAAGCTTTCTTT. It specifies CASSPIDRGRNTEAFF.

This clone has just one count. CDR3 DNA: TGCAGCGTTGAAGATCAAGGGGTCGGTGAAGCTTTCTTT. Translated: CSVEDQGVGEAFF. The chain employs TRBV29-1 and TRBJ1-1; possible D gene TRBD1, 5 bases. The V and J ends lost 0 bases and 7 bases respectively, with 12 bases between them. The CDR3 is 13 residues long. Germline assignment: CDR1 SQVTM and CDR2 ANQGSEA.

This clone was counted only a few times. The rearrangement joins TRBV5-1 to TRBJ2-7; unclear D gene. The germline V gene has CDR1 SGHRS and CDR2 YFSETQ. Trimming took 0 bases from V and 4 from J, leaving 11 bases between them. CDR3 length: 14 residues. The CDR3 nucleotides are TGCGCCAGCAGCTTGGGTACAGAATCGTACGAGCAGTACTTC. This gives the protein CASSLGTESYEQYF.

V usage is TRBV19 and J usage is TRBJ1-2; the D is unclear. V gave up 8 bases and J gave up 4 bases, with 20 bases separating them. Germline loops: CDR1 LNHDA, CDR2 SQIVND (reference sequence). This CDR3 contains 15 residues. This chain's CDR3 is CASSQPPTSLYGYTF. As DNA, the CDR3 is TGTGCCAGTTCCCAACCTCCTACGAGTCTCTATGGCTACACCTTC.

The chain couples TRBV27 to TRBJ2-2, with a tentative D call TRBD1 (6 bases). The V gene lost 4 bases and the J gene lost 8 bases, with 11 bases spanning the gap. This CDR3 contains 13 residues. Germline V gene lookup returns CDR1 MNHEY and CDR2 SMNVEV (reference sequence). The CDR3, as DNA: TGTGCCAGCAGTTCCCAGGGGCGAGGGGAGCTGTTTTTT. This translates into CASSSQGRGELFF.

V and J are TRBV20-1 and TRBJ2-7; 7 nucleotides match TRBD2. Unmatched junction bases numbered 2, after V lost 5 bases and J lost 4 bases. This CDR3 has 11 residues. Germline CDR1 and CDR2: DFQATT and SNEGSKA (reference sequence). CDR3 region: CSAHSGYEQYF. The CDR3, as DNA: TGCAGTGCTCATAGCGGGTACGAGCAGTACTTC.

The chain is built from TRBV3-1 (or the pseudogene TRBV3-2) and TRBJ2-5, with 12 bases matching TRBD2. Germline-derived CDR1 and CDR2 are LGHDT and YNNKEL (reference sequence). J was trimmed by 10 bases and V by 0 bases; bases with no gene match: 6. The CDR3 consists of 15 residues. CDR3 bases: TGTGCCAGCAGCCAAGATACTAGCGGGGGGCGGATCCAGTACTTC. Protein sequence: CASSQDTSGGRIQYF.

CDR3 loop: CASIHPSASRDYGYTF. Written as DNA, the CDR3 is TGTGCCAGCATCCACCCGTCAGCGAGTAGAGACTATGGCTACACCTTC. This chain links TRBV2 with TRBJ1-2, with D unclear. This CDR3 comprises 16 residues. The germline V and J ends were trimmed by 7 bases and 3 bases, with 21 bases remaining between them. Germline values: CDR1 SNHLY, CDR2 FYNNEI.

The rearrangement links TRBV3-1 (or the pseudogene TRBV3-2) to TRBJ2-2, with D perhaps matching TRBD2 (6 bases). V was shortened by 6 bases and J by 5 bases, with 13 bases between the two germline ends. This CDR3 comprises 14 residues. The V gene's germline CDR1 is LGHDT and CDR2 YNNKEL (reference sequence). The CDR3: CASRVTGETGELFF. The CDR3 DNA sequence: TGTGCCAGCAGGGTTACGGGGGAAACCGGGGAGCTGTTTTTT.

This clone was found a few times. In the same sample, other DNA sequences code for this CDR3. In nucleotides, the CDR3 is TGTGCCAGCAGCTTTCAGGGGGCGGACTATGGCTACACCTTC. It yields the protein CASSFQGADYGYTF. This chain links TRBV5-6 with TRBJ1-2; 8 nucleotides align to TRBD1. The germline gives CDR1 SGHDT, CDR2 YYEEEE. Trimming removed 2 bases from V and 3 bases from J; junction bases left unmatched: 3. This CDR3 region has 14 residues.

V gene TRBV24-1 combines with J gene TRBJ2-3; the match to TRBD2 covers 9 bases. The CDR3 spans 16 residues. After removal of 5 bases from V and 5 bases from J, the junction contained 10 bases not matched to a gene. Germline V gene lookup returns CDR1 KGHDR and CDR2 SFDVKD. CDR3 bases: TGTGCCACCAGTGGAAGTTCTAGCGGGGAAAGAGATACGCAGTATTTT. This encodes CATSGSSSGERDTQYF.